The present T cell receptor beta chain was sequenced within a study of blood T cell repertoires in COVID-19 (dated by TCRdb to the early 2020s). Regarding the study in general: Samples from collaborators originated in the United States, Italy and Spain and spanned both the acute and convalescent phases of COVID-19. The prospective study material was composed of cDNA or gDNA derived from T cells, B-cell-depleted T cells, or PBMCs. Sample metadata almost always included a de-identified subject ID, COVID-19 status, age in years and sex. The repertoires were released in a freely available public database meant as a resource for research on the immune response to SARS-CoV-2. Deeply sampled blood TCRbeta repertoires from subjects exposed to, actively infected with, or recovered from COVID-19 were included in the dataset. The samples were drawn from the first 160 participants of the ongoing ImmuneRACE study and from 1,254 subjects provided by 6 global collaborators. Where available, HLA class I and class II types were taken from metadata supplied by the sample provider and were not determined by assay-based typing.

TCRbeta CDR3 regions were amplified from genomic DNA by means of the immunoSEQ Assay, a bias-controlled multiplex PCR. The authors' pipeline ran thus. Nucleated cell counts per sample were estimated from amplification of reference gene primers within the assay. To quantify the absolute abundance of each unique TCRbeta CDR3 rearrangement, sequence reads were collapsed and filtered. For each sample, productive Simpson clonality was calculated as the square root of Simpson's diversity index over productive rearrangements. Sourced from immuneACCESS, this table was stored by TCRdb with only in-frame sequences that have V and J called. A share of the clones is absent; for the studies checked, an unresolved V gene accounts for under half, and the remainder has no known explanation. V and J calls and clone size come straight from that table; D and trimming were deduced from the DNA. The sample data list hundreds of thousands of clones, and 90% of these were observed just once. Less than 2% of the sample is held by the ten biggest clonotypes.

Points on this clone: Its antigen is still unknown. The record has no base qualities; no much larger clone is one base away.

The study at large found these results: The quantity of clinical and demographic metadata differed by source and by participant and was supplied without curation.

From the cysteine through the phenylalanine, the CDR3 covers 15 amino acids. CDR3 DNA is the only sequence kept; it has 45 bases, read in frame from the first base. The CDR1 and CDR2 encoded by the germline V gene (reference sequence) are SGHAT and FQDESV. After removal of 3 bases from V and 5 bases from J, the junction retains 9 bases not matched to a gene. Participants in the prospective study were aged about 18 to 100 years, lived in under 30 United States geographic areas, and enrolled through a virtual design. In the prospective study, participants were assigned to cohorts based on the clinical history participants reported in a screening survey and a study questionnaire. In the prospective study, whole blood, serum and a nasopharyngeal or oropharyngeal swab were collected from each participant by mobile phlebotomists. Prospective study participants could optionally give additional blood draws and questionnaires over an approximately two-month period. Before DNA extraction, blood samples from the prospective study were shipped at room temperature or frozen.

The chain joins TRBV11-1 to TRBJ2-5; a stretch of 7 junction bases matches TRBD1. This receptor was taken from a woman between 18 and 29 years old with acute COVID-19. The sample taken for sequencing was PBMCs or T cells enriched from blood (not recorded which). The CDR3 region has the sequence CASSLYVRGTETQYF. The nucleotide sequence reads TGTGCCAGCAGCTTGTACGTCAGGGGGACGGAGACCCAGTACTTC.